The clone carrying this T cell receptor (beta chain) has only a few counts. The PCR made use of 60 Vbeta and 13 Jbeta primers. The method was immunoSEQ multiplex PCR; TCRdb's version includes in-frame clones alone and lacks a portion of them. The table has approximately 160,000 clones, almost 85% seen once. The source of the sample is a study of cytomegalovirus exposure and HLA in healthy donors. V gave up 3 bases and J gave up 2 bases, with 8 bases separating them. CDR3 size: 13 residues. Germline V gives CDR1 SEHNR, CDR2 FQNEAQ (reference sequence). This TCR was sampled from a girl aged 5-17 years in good health and CMV-seropositive. V usage is TRBV7-9 and J usage is TRBJ2-7; the D is unclear. Sequenced material: PBMCs. CDR3 in amino acids: CASSFYGAYEQYF. The DNA of the CDR3 is TGTGCCAGCAGCTTTTACGGAGCCTACGAGCAGTACTTC.